This T cell receptor (beta chain) was found in a study of shared clonotypes between healthy human individuals. Background on the study: A couple of women and a few men aged 18 to 49 served as donors. Whole-study results and caveats: It was expected that sequencing depth would affect clonotype sharing among donors. Generally, naive subsets (rather than memory subsets) showed larger estimated richness.

Comments on this clone: Its antigen is as yet unknown.

Germline values: CDR1 MNHNY, CDR2 SVGAGI (reference sequence). This CDR3 comprises 16 residues. V shed 6 bases and J shed 1 base, with 18 bases lying between them. CD45RO-negative, CCR7-positively selected cells formed the naive CD8 fraction, excluding terminally differentiated effector memory CD45RA+ cells. The protocol was immunoSEQ multiplex PCR, while the TCRdb copy is restricted to in-frame clones and leaves out a portion. Of some 600,000 clones in the sample, around 96% were seen once. Sequenced material: naive CD8+ T cells sorted from blood. The sequence came from a woman aged 25 to 39 in good health. The V and J genes are TRBV6-6 and TRBJ2-5; D assignment may be TRBD1 or TRBD2 (5 bases each). CDR3 loop: CASRQTAVIGQETQYF. The CDR3 DNA follows: TGTGCCAGCAGACAGACAGCGGTTATAGGCCAAGAGACCCAGTACTTC.